Each of the 21 T cell receptor beta chains below was sequenced from the same sample in a study of naive and memory T cell subsets. No antigen is known for these receptors. Both TRBC1 and TRBC2 were covered by a beta constant-region primer of two equimolar oligonucleotides. Nested alpha and beta constant-region primers with the SP2 primer drove four PCR rounds on ligated cDNA. One entry per CDR3 protein results from TCRdb running MiXCR on the UMI-ligation and nested PCR reads. The table records over 80,000 distinct CDR3 sequences, about 11% of them present only once. Notes on the study in general: Especially in CD8 cells, naive repertoires contained a few larger clonotypes, possibly CD45RA-re-expressing memory cells.

The source material was naive CD4+ T cells from blood. The receptor source for this set is a human donor in good health.

The table lists this clonotype with many counts. The V gene is TRBV6-1, the J gene TRBJ2-1, with 10 bases identical to TRBD2. V dropped 7 bases and J dropped 0; count of bases not matched to a gene: 15. The length of the CDR3 is 19 residues. Germline assignment: CDR1 MNHNS and CDR2 SASEGT. CDR3 sequence reads: CASTKGYLAGASSYNEQFF. The CDR3 DNA follows: TGTGCCAGCACCAAAGGGTATCTAGCGGGGGCGAGCTCCTACAATGAGCAGTTCTTC.

A word on this clonotype: One end of the junction varies from germline; a read error may be responsible. J is TRBJ2-2 and V is TRBV5-1; TRBD2 aligns across 10 bases. The germline V gene has CDR1 SGHRS and CDR2 YFSETQ. The CDR3 loop spans 17 amino acids. The CDR3 protein is CASSLDRVAGGTGQLFF. The CDR3 nucleotides are TGCGCCAGCAGCTTGGATCGGGTAGCGGGAGGTACCGGGCAGCTGTTTTTT. Full variable domain (rest looked up from reference TRBV5-1 and TRBJ2-2): KAGVTQTPRYLIKTRGQQVTLSCSPISGHRSVSWYQQTPGQGLQFLFEYFSETQRNKGNFPGRFSGRQFSNSRSEMNVSTLELGDSALYLCASSLDRVAGGTGQLFFGEGSRLTVL.

This clonotype showed up just a few times. The CDR3 spells CSVEPIFEGRNTEAFF. The CDR3 DNA reads TGCAGCGTTGAACCGATCTTTGAGGGGCGGAACACTGAAGCTTTCTTT. This rearrangement joins TRBV29-1 to TRBJ1-1, with D perhaps matching TRBD1 (5 bases). Germline V gives CDR1 SQVTM, CDR2 ANQGSEA. Trimming stripped 2 bases from V and 1 base from J, with 17 bases between. CDR3 length: 16 amino acids.

In this sample, this clonotype turned up a few times. The chain is built from TRBV20-1 and TRBJ1-5; a weak D match, TRBD1 (6 bases). The CDR3 length is 15 residues. Germline loops: CDR1 DFQATT, CDR2 SNEGSKA (reference sequence). Deletions cut 0 bases from V and 3 bases from J, with 12 bases between. This CDR3 is CSARDSGQLNQPQHF. The CDR3 DNA reads as TGCAGTGCTAGAGACTCGGGACAACTCAATCAGCCCCAGCATTTT.

Comments on this clonotype: A single base separates this from a much larger clone, so it may be a read error. This chain joins TRBV12-3 or TRBV12-4 and TRBJ2-7, with D maybe TRBD1 (5 bases). Deletions cut 4 bases from V and 2 bases from J, with 6 bases between. The CDR3 has 12 amino acids. The CDR3 DNA reads TGTGCCAGCAGTTCACAGGCCTACGAGCAGTACTTC. Protein product: CASSSQAYEQYF.

The chain links TRBV7-2 to TRBJ2-5; D is possibly TRBD2 (6 bases). This CDR3 is 13 amino acids long. Germline V gene data show CDR1 as SGHTA and CDR2 as FQGNSA. Trimming removed 6 bases from V and 3 bases from J, with 11 bases in between. The CDR3 region is CASRAGGKETQYF. CDR3 bases: TGTGCCAGCAGAGCTGGCGGGAAAGAGACCCAGTACTTC.

The chain combines TRBV7-2 with TRBJ2-1; possible D gene TRBD2, 6 bases. The CDR3 covers 17 residues. Germline CDR1 SGHTA, CDR2 FQGNSA. Trimming took 0 bases from V and 7 from J, leaving 19 bases between them. The CDR3 loop reads CASSLALAGSYGNEQFF. The CDR3 DNA reads as TGTGCCAGCAGCTTAGCGTTGGCGGGATCGTATGGGAATGAGCAGTTCTTC.

In this sample, this clonotype turned up a few times. The conserved final phenylalanine or tryptophan is absent from the CDR3, which likely points to a read error. V and J are TRBV4-3 and TRBJ1-1; the D gene is possibly TRBD1 (6 bases). From germline, CDR1 is LGHNA and CDR2 YSLEER. The CDR3 spans 15 residues. V dropped 0 bases and J dropped 4 bases, with 12 bases sitting between them. The CDR3 spells CASSQEGGGVTEAFL. The DNA for the CDR3 is TGCGCCAGCAGCCAAGAAGGGGGAGGGGTCACTGAAGCTTTCCTT.

The V and J genes are TRBV12-3 or TRBV12-4 and TRBJ2-7; D is perhaps TRBD1 (6 bases). The length of the CDR3 is 14 residues. Between the trimmed V and J ends, which lost 4 bases and 0 bases, there was a span of 10 bases. CDR3 amino acids: CASSSDRISYEQYF. The CDR3 DNA reads as TGTGCCAGCAGTTCCGACAGGATCTCCTACGAGCAGTACTTC.

The chain carries TRBV2 and TRBJ2-7; TRBD1 matches at 10 bases. The germline V gene has CDR1 SNHLY and CDR2 FYNNEI. The V gene end was trimmed by 7 bases and the J gene end by 7 bases; junction bases not matched to a gene: 7. The CDR3 is 13 amino acids. The chain's CDR3 is CASTLDRGREQYF. The DNA for the CDR3 is TGTGCCAGCACTTTAGACAGGGGGCGAGAGCAGTACTTC.

The chain has TRBV6-5 and TRBJ2-7; the D gene is possibly TRBD1 (6 bases). From germline, CDR1 is MNHEY and CDR2 SVGAGI. The V and J ends lost 6 bases and 5 bases respectively, with 14 bases between them. The CDR3 covers 13 residues. Here the CDR3 DNA reads TGTGCCAGCAGGAGTGGTGGGGGCAACGAGCAGTACTTC. It encodes CASRSGGGNEQYF.

In this sample, this clonotype turned up a few times. This chain links TRBV6-2 or TRBV6-3 with TRBJ2-3; 9 bases are shared with TRBD1. J gave up 4 bases and V 2 bases, and 4 bases lay outside the gene matches. The CDR3 contains 15 residues. The germline V gene has CDR1 MNHEY and CDR2 SVGEGT. The CDR3 region has the DNA TGTGCCAGCAGTTACCATACAGGGGGCGCAGATACGCAGTATTTT. It yields the protein CASSYHTGGADTQYF.

This chain links TRBV7-3 with TRBJ2-5; 8 bases fit TRBD2. This CDR3 has 15 amino acids. Germline CDR1 is SGHTA and CDR2 is FQGTGA. J lost 5 bases, V lost 5 bases, and 10 bases had no gene match. The CDR3 bases are TGTGCCAGCAGCCCTATAGCGGGGCCGCAGGAGACCCAGTACTTC. It translates to CASSPIAGPQETQYF.

The rearrangement joins TRBV7-2 to TRBJ1-1; weak D call: TRBD1 (5 bases). The CDR3 runs to 14 residues. The ends were cut back, 6 bases at V and 0 bases at J, with 11 bases in the middle. Germline V gene sequence: CDR1 SGHTA, CDR2 FQGNSA. CDR3 in DNA: TGTGCCAGCAGGCGCGACAGCCTGAACACTGAAGCTTTCTTT. This sequence encodes CASRRDSLNTEAFF. The full variable domain, in which reference TRBV7-2 and TRBJ1-1 provide the parts outside the CDR3, is GAGVSQSPSNKVTEKGKDVELRCDPISGHTALYWYRQSLGQGLEFLIYFQGNSAPDKSGLPSDRFSAERTGGSVSTLTIQRTQQEDSAVYLCASRRDSLNTEAFFGQGTRLTVV.

This clonotype was seen at least ten times. The chain has TRBV19 and TRBJ2-1, with 7 bases lining up with TRBD1. V lost 6 bases, J lost 4 bases, and 6 bases stayed unmatched. Germline loops: CDR1 LNHDA, CDR2 SQIVND (reference sequence). The CDR3 contains 14 residues. The CDR3 sequence is CASREQGKYNEQFF. CDR3 DNA: TGTGCCAGTAGGGAACAGGGGAAGTACAATGAGCAGTTCTTC.

The V gene is TRBV29-1, the J gene TRBJ2-3; D is unresolved. Germline CDR1 SQVTM, CDR2 ANQGSEA. V lost 5 bases and J 0 bases, leaving 9 bases between the germline ends. This CDR3 comprises 13 residues. CDR3 region: CSVRPYSTDTQYF. Here the CDR3 DNA reads TGCAGCGTTCGACCGTACAGCACAGATACGCAGTATTTT.

CDR3 DNA: TGTGCCAGCAGCTTACGACGAGCCCTAGCGGGGGGTACGGGGAATACGCAGTATTTT. The encoded protein is CASSLRRALAGGTGNTQYF. This chain links TRBV7-9 with TRBJ2-3; 11 bases match TRBD2. CDR3 size: 19 residues. CDR1 and CDR2 (germline): SEHNR, FQNEAQ (reference sequence). With V trimmed by 2 bases and J by 7 bases, 17 bases remained unmatched. The full variable domain, with the rest looked up from reference TRBV7-9 and TRBJ2-3, is DTGVSQNPRHKITKRGQNVTFRCDPISEHNRLYWYRQTLGQGPEFLTYFQNEAQLEKSRLLSDRFSAERPKGSFSTLEIQRTEQGDSAMYLCASSLRRALAGGTGNTQYFGPGTRLTVL.

The chain couples TRBV6-2 or TRBV6-3 to TRBJ1-1; D remains unclear. The V end lost 8 bases, the J end lost 1 base, and 5 bases lay between the germline ends. The CDR3 sequence is 11 residues long. Germline lookup yields CDR1 MNHEY and CDR2 SVGEGT. DNA for the CDR3: TGTGCCAGCTGGAAGAACACTGAAGCTTTCTTT. It specifies CASWKNTEAFF.

This clonotype was seen ten or more times. The gene calls are TRBV12-3 or TRBV12-4 and TRBJ1-6; possibly TRBD1 for D (6 bases). V lost 4 bases and J lost 7, with 17 bases in between. This CDR3 region has 16 residues. The CDR3 DNA reads as TGTGCCAGCAGTTACGAATCACCAGGGGTGAATTCACCCCTCCACTTT. Its protein is CASSYESPGVNSPLHF.

This clonotype was observed a handful of times. The chain carries TRBV24-1 and TRBJ2-1; D remains unclear. The V gene lost 7 bases and the J gene lost 4 bases, with 13 bases spanning the gap. This CDR3 comprises 14 residues. Germline V CDR1 and CDR2: KGHDR, SFDVKD. The CDR3 sequence is CATRGSYSYNEQFF. The CDR3 DNA is TGTGCCACCAGGGGCTCGTACTCGTACAATGAGCAGTTCTTC.

This clonotype was found many times. The J gene is TRBJ2-1, the V gene TRBV19, with 9 positions matching TRBD2. The germline V gene encodes CDR1 LNHDA and CDR2 SQIVND (reference sequence). The J segment lost 0 bases and the V segment lost 4 bases, leaving 1 base of the junction unmatched. The CDR3 covers 15 residues. The CDR3 sequence is CASSKRGDSYNEQFF. The CDR3 DNA is TGTGCCAGTAGTAAGCGGGGGGACTCCTACAATGAGCAGTTCTTC.